The sequence of this T cell receptor (beta chain) was determined in a study of CD8 T cells in ankylosing spondylitis. General study results and limits: Earlier work had already found some motif variants in reactive arthritis synovial fluid and blood. Significant enrichment of disease-linked clones was reportedly seen in matched ankylosing spondylitis synovial fluid. There was a TCR beta motif, made of several highly homologous variants, that appeared characteristic of ankylosing spondylitis blood.

Preparation of TCR beta libraries was done by quantitative 5'-RACE with molecular barcodes. TCRdb redid the calling of the 5' RACE reads with MiXCR, one entry per CDR3 protein. The table records roughly 40,000 distinct CDR3 sequences, 16% of them present only once. Turning to this clonotype: No antigen is known for it.

This CDR3 spans 17 amino acids. Germline assignment: CDR1 MDHEN and CDR2 SYDVKM. Losses at the gene ends were 6 bases for V and 0 bases for J; bases not matched to a gene: 7. Material for sequencing was blood. The sequence derives from a male donor with ankylosing spondylitis or in good health (not recorded which). This sequence joins TRBV28 and TRBJ2-3; 12 nucleotides agree with TRBD2. The CDR3 nucleotides are TGTGCCAGCAGCCGGGGACTAGCGGGCTATAGCACAGATACGCAGTATTTT. It codes for CASSRGLAGYSTDTQYF.